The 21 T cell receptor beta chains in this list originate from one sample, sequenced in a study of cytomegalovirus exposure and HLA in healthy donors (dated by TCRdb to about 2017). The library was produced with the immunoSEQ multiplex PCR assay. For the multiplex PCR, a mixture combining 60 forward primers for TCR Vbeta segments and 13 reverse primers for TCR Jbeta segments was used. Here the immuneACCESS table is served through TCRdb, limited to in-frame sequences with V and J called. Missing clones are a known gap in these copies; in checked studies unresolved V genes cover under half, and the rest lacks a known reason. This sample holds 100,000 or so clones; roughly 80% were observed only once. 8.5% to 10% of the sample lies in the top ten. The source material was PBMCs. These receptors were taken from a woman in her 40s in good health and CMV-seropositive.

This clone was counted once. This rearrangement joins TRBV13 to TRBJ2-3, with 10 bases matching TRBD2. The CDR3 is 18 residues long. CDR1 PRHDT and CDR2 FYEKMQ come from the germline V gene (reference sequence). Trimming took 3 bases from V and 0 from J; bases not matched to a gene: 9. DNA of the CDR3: TGTGCCAGCAGCTTGTTAACTAGCGGGGATTCTAGCACAGATACGCAGTATTTT. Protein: CASSLLTSGDSSTDTQYF.

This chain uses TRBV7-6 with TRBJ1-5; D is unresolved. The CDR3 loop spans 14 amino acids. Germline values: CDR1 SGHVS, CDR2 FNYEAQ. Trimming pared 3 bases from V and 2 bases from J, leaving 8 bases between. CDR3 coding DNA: TGTGCCAGCAGCTTGGGAGTAGGCAATCAGCCCCAGCATTTT. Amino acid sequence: CASSLGVGNQPQHF.

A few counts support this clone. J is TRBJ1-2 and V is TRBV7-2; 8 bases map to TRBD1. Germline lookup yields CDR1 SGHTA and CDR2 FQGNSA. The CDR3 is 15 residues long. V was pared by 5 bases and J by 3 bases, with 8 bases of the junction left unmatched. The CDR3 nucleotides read TGTGCCAGCAGCGTCCAGGGGGCGCGGTACTATGGCTACACCTTC. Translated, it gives CASSVQGARYYGYTF.

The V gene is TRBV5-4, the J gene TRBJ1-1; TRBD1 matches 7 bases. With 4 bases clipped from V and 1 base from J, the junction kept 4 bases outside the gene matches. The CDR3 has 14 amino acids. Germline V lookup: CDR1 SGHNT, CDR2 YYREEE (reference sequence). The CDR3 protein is CASSPDRRNTEAFF. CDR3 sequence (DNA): TGTGCCAGCAGCCCGGACAGGAGGAACACTGAAGCTTTCTTT. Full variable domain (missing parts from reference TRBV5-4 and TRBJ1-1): ETGVTQSPTHLIKTRGQQVTLRCSSQSGHNTVSWYQQALGQGPQFIFQYYREEENGRGNFPPRFSGLQFPNYSSELNVNALELDDSALYLCASSPDRRNTEAFFGQGTRLTVV.

The DNA for the CDR3 is TGTGCCAGCAGCCTGCAGGGGGCGGATGAAAAACTGTTTTTT. Translated, it gives CASSLQGADEKLFF. V is TRBV7-9 and J is TRBJ1-4, with 8 bases fitting TRBD1. The germline V gene encodes CDR1 SEHNR and CDR2 FQNEAQ (reference sequence). V lost 5 bases, J lost 6 bases, and 5 bases stayed unmatched. The CDR3 consists of 14 residues. The whole variable domain, remainder taken from reference TRBV7-9 and TRBJ1-4, is DTGVSQNPRHKITKRGQNVTFRCDPISEHNRLYWYRQTLGQGPEFLTYFQNEAQLEKSRLLSDRFSAERPKGSFSTLEIQRTEQGDSAMYLCASSLQGADEKLFFGSGTQLSVL.

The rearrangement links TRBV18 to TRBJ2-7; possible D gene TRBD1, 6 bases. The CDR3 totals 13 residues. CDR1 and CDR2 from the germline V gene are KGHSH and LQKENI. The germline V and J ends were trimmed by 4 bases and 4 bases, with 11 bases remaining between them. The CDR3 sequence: CASSLPGHYEQYF. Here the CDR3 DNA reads TGTGCCAGCTCACTCCCGGGACATTACGAGCAGTACTTC. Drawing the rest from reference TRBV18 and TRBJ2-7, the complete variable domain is NAGVMQNPRHLVRRRGQEARLRCSPMKGHSHVYWYRQLPEEGLKFMVYLQKENIIDESGMPKERFSAEFPKEGPSILRIQQVVRGDSAAYFCASSLPGHYEQYFGPGTRLTVT.

The CDR3 DNA follows: TGTGCCAGCTCAAAACCCAGGGACTTGAACGAGCAGTACTTC. Amino acids: CASSKPRDLNEQYF. The rearrangement links TRBV18 to TRBJ2-7; TRBD2 might be the D (6 bases). The CDR3 consists of 14 residues. V was clipped by 5 bases and J by 5 bases, with 16 bases between them. The germline CDR1 and CDR2 sequences are KGHSH and LQKENI.

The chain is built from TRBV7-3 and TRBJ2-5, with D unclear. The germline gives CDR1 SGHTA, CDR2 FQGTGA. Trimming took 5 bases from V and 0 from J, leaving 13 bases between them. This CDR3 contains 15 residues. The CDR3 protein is CASSRSGLYQETQYF. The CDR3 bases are TGTGCCAGCAGCCGTTCTGGGCTTTACCAAGAGACCCAGTACTTC.

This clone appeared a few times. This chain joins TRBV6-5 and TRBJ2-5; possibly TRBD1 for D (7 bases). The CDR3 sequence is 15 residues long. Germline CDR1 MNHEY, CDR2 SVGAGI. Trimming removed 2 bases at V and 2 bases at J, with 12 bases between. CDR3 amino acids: CASSYRGTAQETQYF. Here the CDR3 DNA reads TGTGCCAGCAGTTACCGCGGGACAGCTCAAGAGACCCAGTACTTC.

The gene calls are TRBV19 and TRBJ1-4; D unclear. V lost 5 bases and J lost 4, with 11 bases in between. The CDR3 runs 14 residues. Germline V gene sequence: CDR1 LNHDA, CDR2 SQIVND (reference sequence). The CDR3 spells CASSSEYYNEKLFF. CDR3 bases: TGTGCCAGTAGTTCGGAGTATTATAATGAAAAACTGTTTTTT.

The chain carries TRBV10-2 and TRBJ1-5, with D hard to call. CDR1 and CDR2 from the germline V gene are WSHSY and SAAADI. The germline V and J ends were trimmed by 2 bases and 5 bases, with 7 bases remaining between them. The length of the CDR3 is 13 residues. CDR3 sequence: CASSEMGDQPQHF. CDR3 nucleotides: TGCGCCAGCAGTGAGATGGGAGATCAGCCCCAGCATTTT.

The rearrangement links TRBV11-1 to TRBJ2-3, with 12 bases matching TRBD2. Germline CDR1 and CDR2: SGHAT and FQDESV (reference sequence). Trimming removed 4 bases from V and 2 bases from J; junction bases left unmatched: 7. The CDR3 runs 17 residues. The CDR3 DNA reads TGTGCCAGCAGCTCTATTGGGACTAGCGGGTACACAGATACGCAGTATTTT. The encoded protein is CASSSIGTSGYTDTQYF.

In DNA form, the CDR3 reads TGTGCCAGCAGCCCCTCTCGGGGAAGAGCTAATGAAAAACTGTTTTTT. Translation: CASSPSRGRANEKLFF. The V and J genes are TRBV7-9 and TRBJ1-4; D remains ambiguous. V was shortened by 5 bases and J by 3 bases, with 16 bases between the two germline ends. Per the germline V gene, CDR1 is SEHNR and CDR2 is FQNEAQ (reference sequence). This CDR3 has 16 residues.

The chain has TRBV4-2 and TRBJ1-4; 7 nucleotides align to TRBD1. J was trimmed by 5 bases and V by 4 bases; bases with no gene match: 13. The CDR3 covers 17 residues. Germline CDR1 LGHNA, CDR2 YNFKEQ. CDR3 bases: TGTGCCAGCAGCCGGGGGACAGCATCCCTTTTCAATGAAAAACTGTTTTTT. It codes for CASSRGTASLFNEKLFF.

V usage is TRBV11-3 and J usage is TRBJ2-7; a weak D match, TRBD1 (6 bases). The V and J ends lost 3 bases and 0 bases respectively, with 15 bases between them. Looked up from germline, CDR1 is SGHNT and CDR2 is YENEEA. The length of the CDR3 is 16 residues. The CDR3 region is CASSLRGHGSSYEQYF. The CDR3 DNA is TGTGCCAGCAGCTTGAGGGGACATGGGAGCTCCTACGAGCAGTACTTC.

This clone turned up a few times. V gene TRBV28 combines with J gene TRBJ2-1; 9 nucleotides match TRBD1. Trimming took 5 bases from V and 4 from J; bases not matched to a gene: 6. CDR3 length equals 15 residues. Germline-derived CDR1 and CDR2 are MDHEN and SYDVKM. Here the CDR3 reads CASSPPGQGYNEQFF. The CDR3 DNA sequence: TGTGCCAGCAGTCCGCCGGGACAGGGTTACAATGAGCAGTTCTTC.

The CDR3 DNA reads as TGTGCCAGCAGCTCCTCTCAGGGGTACGAGCAGTACTTC. Translation gives CASSSSQGYEQYF. The V and J genes are TRBV5-4 and TRBJ2-7, with D perhaps TRBD1 (6 bases). V lost 3 bases and J lost 4, with 11 bases in between. There are 13 residues in the CDR3. The germline gives CDR1 SGHNT, CDR2 YYREEE (reference sequence). The full variable domain, in which reference TRBV5-4 and TRBJ2-7 provide the parts outside the CDR3, is ETGVTQSPTHLIKTRGQQVTLRCSSQSGHNTVSWYQQALGQGPQFIFQYYREEENGRGNFPPRFSGLQFPNYSSELNVNALELDDSALYLCASSSSQGYEQYFGPGTRLTVT.

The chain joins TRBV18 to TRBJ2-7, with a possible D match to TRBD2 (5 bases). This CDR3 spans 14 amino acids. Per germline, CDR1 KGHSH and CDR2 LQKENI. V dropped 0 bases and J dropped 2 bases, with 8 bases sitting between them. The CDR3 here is CASSPPGSPYEQYF. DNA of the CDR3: TGTGCCAGCTCACCACCGGGGAGTCCCTACGAGCAGTACTTC.

The CDR3 sequence: CASRVGGNQPQHF. The DNA for the CDR3 is TGTGCCAGCAGGGTCGGGGGCAATCAGCCCCAGCATTTT. This chain joins TRBV2 and TRBJ1-5; D remains ambiguous. CDR1 is SNHLY and CDR2 is FYNNEI in the germline V gene. This CDR3 is 13 amino acids long. Trimming took 6 bases from V and 2 from J, leaving 8 bases between them.

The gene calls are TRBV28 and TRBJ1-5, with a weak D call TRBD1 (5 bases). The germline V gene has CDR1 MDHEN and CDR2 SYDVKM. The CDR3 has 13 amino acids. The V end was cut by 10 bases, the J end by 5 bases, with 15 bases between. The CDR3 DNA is TGTGCCACCTCGTATGGGGGGGATCAGCCCCAGCATTTT. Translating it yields CATSYGGDQPQHF.

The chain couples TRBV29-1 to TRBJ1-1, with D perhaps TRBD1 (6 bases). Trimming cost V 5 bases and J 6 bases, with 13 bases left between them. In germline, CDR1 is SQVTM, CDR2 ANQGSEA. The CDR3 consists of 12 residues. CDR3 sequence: CSVTGIDSEAFF. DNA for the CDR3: TGCAGCGTTACAGGGATCGACTCTGAAGCTTTCTTT. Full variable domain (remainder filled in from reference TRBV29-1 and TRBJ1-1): SAVISQKPSRDICQRGTSLTIQCQVDSQVTMMFWYRQQPGQSLTLIATANQGSEATYESGFVIDKFPISRPNLTFSTLTVSNMSPEDSSIYLCSVTGIDSEAFFGQGTRLTVV.